Listed below are T cell receptor beta chains from one sample, sequenced in a study of CD8 T cells in Susac syndrome. TCRdb re-called the immunoSEQ multiplex PCR reads with MiXCR, one entry per CDR3 protein. This sample has some 180,000 distinct CDR3 sequences, with about 91% found just once. Material for sequencing was CD4+ T cells from PBMCs. These receptors all come from a human donor with Susac syndrome. Both conserved end residues are part of each CDR3. Fields, in order: D gene, clone size, V gene, J gene, CDR3 DNA, CDR3 protein. A D gene is named only where the DNA matches it firmly. The size field is filled for only some rows; it gives once, few, many or a size class.

>TRBD1|-|TRBV29-1|TRBJ2-5
TGCAGCGTTGCGACAGGGGTCGAGACCCAGTACTTC
CSVATGVETQYF
>TRBD2|-|TRBV28|TRBJ2-7
TGTGCCAGCAGCCGCGCGGAGAGCGGGAGTGGTGAGCAGTACTTC
CASSRAESGSGEQYF
>-|-|TRBV18|TRBJ1-5
TGTGCCAGCTCACCACTAGCCAATAGCAATCAGCCCCAGCATTTT
CASSPLANSNQPQHF
>-|-|TRBV7-9|TRBJ2-1
TGTGCCAGCAGCTTATTCGGTGAGCAGTTCTTC
CASSLFGEQFF
>-|-|TRBV6-5|TRBJ2-2
TGTGCCAGCTTACCAGGGCCCGCGAACACCGGGGAGCTGTTTTTT
CASLPGPANTGELFF
>-|-|TRBV20-1|TRBJ2-7
TGCAGTGCGGACGGAAACTACGAGCAGTACTTC
CSADGNYEQYF
>-|-|TRBV3-1|TRBJ1-4
TGTGCCAGCAGCCAGAATACAGGGACCAATGAAAAACTGTTTTTT
CASSQNTGTNEKLFF
>TRBD2|-|TRBV12-3/TRBV12-4|TRBJ2-3
TGTGCCAGCAGTTTGCGGGAGTTAAGCACAGATACGCAGTATTTT
CASSLRELSTDTQYF
>-|-|TRBV29-1|TRBJ1-1
TGCAGCGTAAGACAGGAACCTTGGATGAACACTGAAGCTTTCTTT
CSVRQEPWMNTEAFF
>-|-|TRBV7-9|TRBJ2-2
TGTGCCAGCAGCTTATCTGGGAACACCGGGGAGCTGTTTTTT
CASSLSGNTGELFF
>-|-|TRBV4-1|TRBJ2-3
TGCGCCAGCAGCCACGAAAAGGGGGATGTTAGGGCAGATACGCAGTATTTT
CASSHEKGDVRADTQYF
>-|-|TRBV24-1|TRBJ1-2
TGTGCCACCAGTGATTACAGGGATGGCTACACCTTC
CATSDYRDGYTF
>-|-|TRBV20-1|TRBJ2-7
TGCAGTGCCAGACAGGGAGGCGACGAGCAGTACTTC
CSARQGGDEQYF
>-|-|TRBV7-2|TRBJ1-1
TGTGCCAGCAGCTTAGCGAGAGTAGGGGAGGCTTTCTTT
CASSLARVGEAFF
>TRBD1|-|TRBV7-2|TRBJ1-2
TGTGCCAGCAGCTTAGGGGACAGGGTAGGGTATGGCTACACCTTC
CASSLGDRVGYGYTF
>-|-|TRBV6-6|TRBJ1-5
TGTGCCAGCGAGTTACAGCTCAATCAGCCCCAGCATTTT
CASELQLNQPQHF
>TRBD2|-|TRBV28|TRBJ2-4
TGTGCCAGCAGGGAGAGCGGGAGAGGCGCCAAAAACATTCAGTACTTC
CASRESGRGAKNIQYF
>TRBD2|-|TRBV5-4|TRBJ2-3
TGTGCCAGCAGCTTGGGACTAGCGGGAGGGCCCACAGATACGCAGTATTTT
CASSLGLAGGPTDTQYF
>-|-|TRBV7-2|TRBJ1-2
TGTGCCAGCAGCTTAAATCGGCAGGTCTATGGCTACACCTTC
CASSLNRQVYGYTF
>-|-|TRBV6-1|TRBJ2-1
TGTGCCAGCACCGAAAGACGTAATGAGCAGTTCTTC
CASTERRNEQFF
>-|-|TRBV9|TRBJ2-7
TGTGCCTGTTTAGGGACTCACTCTTTCCACGAGCAGTACTTC
CACLGTHSFHEQYF
>TRBD1|-|TRBV24-1|TRBJ2-3
TGTGCCACCAGTGCCACGACAGGGGGCGGCACAGATACGCAGTATTTT
CATSATTGGGTDTQYF
>TRBD1|-|TRBV5-4|TRBJ1-1
TGTGCCAGCAGCCCCGGGACAGTCCAGGTTAACACTGAAGCTTTCTTT
CASSPGTVQVNTEAFF
>TRBD1|-|TRBV2|TRBJ2-7
TGTGCCAGCAGTGCGAAAGTGGGACAGGGATACTTC
CASSAKVGQGYF
>-|-|TRBV12-3/TRBV12-4|TRBJ1-2
TGTGCCAGCAGTTTGGGGTCAGGCCAATATGGCTACACCTTC
CASSLGSGQYGYTF
>-|-|TRBV6-5|TRBJ1-2
TGTGCCAGCAGTTACTCGACAGTGTCTGGTGGCTACACCTTC
CASSYSTVSGGYTF
>TRBD2|-|TRBV20-1|TRBJ2-1
TGCTCACCCGGGACTAGCGGGAACAATGAGCAGTTCTTC
CSPGTSGNNEQFF
>-|-|TRBV5-1|TRBJ1-3
TGCGCCAGCAGCTCGGACGGAGGAGGAGGAAACACCATATATTTT
CASSSDGGGGNTIYF
>-|-|TRBV18|TRBJ1-2
TGTGCCAGCTCACCGATCGAGACAGGTTCTAACTATGGCTACACCTTC
CASSPIETGSNYGYTF
>TRBD1|-|TRBV2|TRBJ2-7
TGTGCCAGCAGTAAAGGACAGGGTGTCTACGAGCAGTACTTC
CASSKGQGVYEQYF
>-|-|TRBV3-1|TRBJ2-7
TGTGCCAGCAGCCAAGATGGGGCCAGGGTAGACGAGCAGTACTTC
CASSQDGARVDEQYF
>-|-|TRBV3-1|TRBJ1-5
TGTGCCAGCAGCCAAGTTGAAGGGAGTCAGCCCCAGCATTTT
CASSQVEGSQPQHF
>TRBD2|-|TRBV5-4|TRBJ2-5
TGTGCCAGCAGCCGAAAGTACGGGGGGGGGTACCAAGAGACCCAGTACTTC
CASSRKYGGGYQETQYF
>TRBD1|once|TRBV27|TRBJ1-4
TGTGCCAGCAGTCCACAGGGGGCGAATGAAAAACTGTTTTTT
CASSPQGANEKLFF
>-|once|TRBV10-1|TRBJ2-1
TGCGCCAGCAGTGGCACTGGGGGCTTTGAGCAGTTCTTC
CASSGTGGFEQFF
>TRBD1|-|TRBV10-3|TRBJ1-1
TGTGCCATCAGACAGACAGGGGAGACTGAAGCTTTCTTT
CAIRQTGETEAFF
>-|-|TRBV4-1|TRBJ1-2
TGCGCCAGCAGCCAAACTCAGGGGTCCTATGGCTACACCTTC
CASSQTQGSYGYTF
>-|-|TRBV2|TRBJ2-2
TGTGCCAGCAGTGAGCGGGTTGGCACCGGGGAGCTGTTTTTT
CASSERVGTGELFF
>TRBD1|-|TRBV18|TRBJ1-1
TGTGCCAGCTCACCCGACAGGGGGAACACTGAAGCTTTCTTT
CASSPDRGNTEAFF
>-|-|TRBV4-1|TRBJ1-4
TGCGCCAGCAGCCGACTGCAGAATGAAAAACTGTTTTTT
CASSRLQNEKLFF
>-|-|TRBV9|TRBJ2-2
TGTGCCAGCAGCGTTCTTACTAGCGGGGAGCTGTTTTTT
CASSVLTSGELFF
>-|-|TRBV6-5|TRBJ2-6
TGTGCCAGCAGTTACTCGACGGGGTCTGGGGCCAACGTCCTGACTTTC
CASSYSTGSGANVLTF
>-|-|TRBV4-1|TRBJ2-6
TGCGCCAGCACCCTTGGTAGAGGAATCTCTGGGGCCAACGTCCTGACTTTC
CASTLGRGISGANVLTF
>-|-|TRBV6-5|TRBJ2-6
TGTGCCAGCAGATTGGCCGGGGCCAACGTCCTGACTTTC
CASRLAGANVLTF
>-|-|TRBV12-3/TRBV12-4|TRBJ2-1
TGTGCCAGCAGTTTGGGCGGGGGCGGGTACAATGAGCAGTTCTTC
CASSLGGGGYNEQFF
>-|-|TRBV7-9|TRBJ1-4
TGTGCCAGCAGCTTTGGACTCGAGGGGGAAAAACTGTTTTTT
CASSFGLEGEKLFF
>-|-|TRBV19|TRBJ1-4
TGTGCCAGTAGTATAGTCCAGACGGTCCGGGAAAAACTGTTTTTT
CASSIVQTVREKLFF
>-|-|TRBV30|TRBJ2-6
TGTGCCTGGTCACTGGTCTCTGGGGCCAACGTCCTGACTTTC
CAWSLVSGANVLTF
>TRBD1|-|TRBV9|TRBJ2-1
TGTGCCAGCAGCACCCAGGACAGGGGACCCTACAATGAGCAGTTCTTC
CASSTQDRGPYNEQFF
>-|-|TRBV9|TRBJ2-1
TGTGCCAGCAGCGTAGCGGCGGGCAGGACCAATGAGCAGTTCTTC
CASSVAAGRTNEQFF
>TRBD1|-|TRBV28|TRBJ2-1
TGTGCCAGCAGTCCCTCGGGACAGGGGTTTATGGGTGAGCAGTTCTTC
CASSPSGQGFMGEQFF
>-|-|TRBV6-5|TRBJ2-2
TGTGCCAGCAGCCGCAGGGAATACACCGGGGAGCTGTTTTTT
CASSRREYTGELFF
>-|-|TRBV2|TRBJ2-2
TGTGCCAGCAGTGAAACCCGCAGGGAGGAGCTGTTTTTT
CASSETRREELFF
>TRBD2|-|TRBV5-1|TRBJ2-7
TGCGCCAGCAGCTTGAACACCGCGGGAGCGGGCTACGAGCAGTACTTC
CASSLNTAGAGYEQYF
>-|-|TRBV4-2|TRBJ1-3
TGTGCCAGCAGCCAAGATGGGGGTTCTGGAAACACCATATATTTT
CASSQDGGSGNTIYF
>-|-|TRBV20-1|TRBJ1-5
TGCAGTGCTAGAGATTTGGGTATCAGCAATCAGCCCCAGCATTTT
CSARDLGISNQPQHF